This section outlines one T cell receptor beta chain sequence together with its context. Its antigen is as yet unknown. The source of the sample is a study of cytomegalovirus exposure and HLA in healthy donors. Both 60 Vbeta primers and 13 Jbeta primers went into the PCR. Sequencing used immunoSEQ multiplex PCR; TCRdb keeps in-frame clones, though not all of them. Its listing shows 75,000 to 85,000 clones. V lost 4 bases to trimming and J lost 5 bases, with 16 bases between them. This CDR3 comprises 15 residues. The V gene's germline CDR1 is LNHDA and CDR2 SQIVND (reference sequence). Notes on the study in general: With further analysis later on, most CMV-associated TCR beta chains appeared HLA-restricted. A later analysis reportedly identified an Asian-associated ancestry cluster as carrying fewer N-insertions than the approximately 670-donor mean.

This receptor was taken from a man over 45 in good health and CMV-seronegative. Input material: PBMCs. The genes are TRBV19 and TRBJ2-3; D may be TRBD1 (6 bases). The CDR3 bases are TGTGCCAGTAGTAAGGATGTCGGGACACAAGATACGCAGTATTTT. It codes for CASSKDVGTQDTQYF.